This entry lists 4 T cell receptor beta chains sequenced from one sample in a study of T cells in Graves' hyperthyroidism and ophthalmopathy. Amplification of TCR beta CDR3 regions was performed using RNA transcripts as template. The TCR CDR3 first-round RT-PCR relied on the HTBI primer set. TCRdb called the multiplex PCR reads again in MiXCR, with one record for every CDR3 protein. Of 130,000 or so distinct CDR3 sequences listed, around 21% are singletons. The sequenced sample consisted of blood. The source is a woman between 45 and 65 years old with Graves' hyperthyroidism that later progressed to Graves' ophthalmopathy.

The chain has TRBV11-2 and TRBJ2-7, with 11 bases fitting TRBD2. The CDR3 length is 19 residues. CDR1 and CDR2 (germline): SGHAT, FQNNGV. With V trimmed by 8 bases and J by 6 bases, 24 bases remained unmatched. In DNA, the CDR3 is TGTGCCAGCTCTACCCGAGGAGCGGGTGCGGGGGGACTAGCGGCCGAGCAGTACTTC. Its translation is CASSTRGAGAGGLAAEQYF.

In its sample, this clonotype was seen once. The J gene is TRBJ2-1, the V gene TRBV3-1; no clear D. The CDR3 has 14 residues. Germline CDR1 is LGHDT and CDR2 is YNNKEL (reference sequence). Trimming shortened V by 1 base and J by 12 bases, and 16 bases separated the two germline ends. The CDR3 DNA sequence: TGTGCCAGCAGCCAAGGAGCCTCATTGATGGGGCAGTTCTTC. This codes for CASSQGASLMGQFF.

The chain links TRBV7-9 to TRBJ1-6, with D tentatively TRBD1 (6 bases). The CDR3 runs 15 residues. Deletions cut 0 bases from V and 9 bases from J, with 12 bases between. Germline-derived CDR1 and CDR2 are SEHNR and FQNEAQ (reference sequence). The CDR3 sequence is CASSLAGGLGSPLHF. The CDR3 nucleotides are TGTGCCAGCAGCTTAGCAGGGGGTCTGGGTTCACCCCTCCACTTT.

This clonotype was picked up many times. The V gene is TRBV6-1, the J gene TRBJ1-5; the D is unclear. Trimming stripped 1 base from V and 0 bases from J, with 7 bases between. The length of the CDR3 is 15 residues. CDR1 is MNHNS and CDR2 is SASEGT in the germline V gene. The CDR3 DNA sequence: TGTGCCAGCAGTGAAGGGAGAAATAGCAATCAGCCCCAGCATTTT. Translation gives CASSEGRNSNQPQHF.